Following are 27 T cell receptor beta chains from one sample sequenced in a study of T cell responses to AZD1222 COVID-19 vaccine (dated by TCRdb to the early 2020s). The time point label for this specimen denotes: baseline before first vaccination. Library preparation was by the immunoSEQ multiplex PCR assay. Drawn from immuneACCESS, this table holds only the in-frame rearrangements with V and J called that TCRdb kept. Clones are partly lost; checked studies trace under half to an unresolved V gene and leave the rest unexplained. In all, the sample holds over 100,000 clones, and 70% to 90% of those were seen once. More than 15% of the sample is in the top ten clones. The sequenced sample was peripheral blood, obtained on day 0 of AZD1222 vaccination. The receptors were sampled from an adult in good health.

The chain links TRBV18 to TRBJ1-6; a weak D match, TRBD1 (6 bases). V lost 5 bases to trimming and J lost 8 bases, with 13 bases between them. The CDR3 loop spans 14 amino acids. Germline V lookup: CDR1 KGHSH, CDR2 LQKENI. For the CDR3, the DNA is TGTGCCAGCTCATCAACAGGGTACGATTCACCCCTCCACTTT. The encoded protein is CASSSTGYDSPLHF. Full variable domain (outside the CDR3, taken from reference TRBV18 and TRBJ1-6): NAGVMQNPRHLVRRRGQEARLRCSPMKGHSHVYWYRQLPEEGLKFMVYLQKENIIDESGMPKERFSAEFPKEGPSILRIQQVVRGDSAAYFCASSSTGYDSPLHFGNGTRLTVT.

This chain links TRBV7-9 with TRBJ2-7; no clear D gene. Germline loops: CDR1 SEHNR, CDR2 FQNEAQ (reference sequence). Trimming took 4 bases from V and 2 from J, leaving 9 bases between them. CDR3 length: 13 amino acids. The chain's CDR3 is CASSSGPPYEQYF. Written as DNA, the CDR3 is TGTGCCAGCAGCTCCGGGCCCCCCTACGAGCAGTACTTC.

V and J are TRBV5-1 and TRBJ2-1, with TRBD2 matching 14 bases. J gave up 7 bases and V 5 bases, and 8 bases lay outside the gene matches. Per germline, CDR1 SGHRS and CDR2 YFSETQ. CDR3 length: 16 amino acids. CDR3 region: CASRLGLAGGLNEQFF. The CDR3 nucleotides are TGCGCCAGCAGACTAGGACTAGCGGGGGGCCTGAATGAGCAGTTCTTC.

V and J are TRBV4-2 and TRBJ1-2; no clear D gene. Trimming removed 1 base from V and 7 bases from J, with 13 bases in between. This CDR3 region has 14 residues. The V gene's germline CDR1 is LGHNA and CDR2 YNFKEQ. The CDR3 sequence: CASSQVSGSSGYTF. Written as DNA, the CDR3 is TGTGCCAGCAGCCAAGTAAGTGGGTCATCTGGCTACACCTTC.

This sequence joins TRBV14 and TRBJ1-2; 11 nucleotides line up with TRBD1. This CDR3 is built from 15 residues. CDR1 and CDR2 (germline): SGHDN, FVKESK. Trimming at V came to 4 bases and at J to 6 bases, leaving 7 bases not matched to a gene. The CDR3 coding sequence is TGTGCCAGCAGCCGGAGGACAGGGGGCCGCGATGGCTACACCTTC. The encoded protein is CASSRRTGGRDGYTF.

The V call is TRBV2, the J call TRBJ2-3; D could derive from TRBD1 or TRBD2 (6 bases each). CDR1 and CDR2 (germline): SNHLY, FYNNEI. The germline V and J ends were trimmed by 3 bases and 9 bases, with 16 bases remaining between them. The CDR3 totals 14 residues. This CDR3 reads CASSDGGGVRTQYF. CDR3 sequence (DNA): TGTGCCAGCAGTGACGGGGGCGGGGTGAGGACGCAGTATTTT.

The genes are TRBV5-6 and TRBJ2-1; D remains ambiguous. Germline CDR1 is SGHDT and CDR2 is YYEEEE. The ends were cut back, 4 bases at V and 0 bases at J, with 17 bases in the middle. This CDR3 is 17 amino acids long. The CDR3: CASSRPRLFSSYNEQFF. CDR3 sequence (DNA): TGTGCCAGCAGCCGTCCTCGCCTGTTTTCCTCCTACAATGAGCAGTTCTTC.

The CDR3 DNA reads as TGCGCCAGCAGAGAGGGAATAAATGAGCAGTTCTTC. Translating gives CASREGINEQFF. The rearrangement uses TRBV5-1 and TRBJ2-1; maybe TRBD2 (5 bases). The CDR3 covers 12 residues. Per the germline V gene, CDR1 is SGHRS and CDR2 is YFSETQ. Trimming took 5 bases from V and 7 from J, leaving 10 bases between them.

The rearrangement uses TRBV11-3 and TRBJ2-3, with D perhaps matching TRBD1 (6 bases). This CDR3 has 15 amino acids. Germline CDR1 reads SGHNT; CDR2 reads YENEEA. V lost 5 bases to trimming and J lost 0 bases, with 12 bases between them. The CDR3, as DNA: TGTGCCAGCAGCCTAACAGGGTCTAGCACAGATACGCAGTATTTT. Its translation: CASSLTGSSTDTQYF. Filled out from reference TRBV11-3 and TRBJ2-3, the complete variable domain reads EAGVVQSPRYKIIEKKQPVAFWCNPISGHNTLYWYLQNLGQGPELLIRYENEEAVDDSQLPKDRFSAERLKGVDSTLKIQPAELGDSAVYLCASSLTGSSTDTQYFGPGTRLTVL.

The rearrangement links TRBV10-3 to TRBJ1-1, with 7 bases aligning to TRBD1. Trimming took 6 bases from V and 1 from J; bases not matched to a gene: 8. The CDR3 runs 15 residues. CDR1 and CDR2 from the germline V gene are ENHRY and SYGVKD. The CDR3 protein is CAIRQTGSANTEAFF. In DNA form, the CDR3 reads TGTGCCATCAGACAGACAGGGTCAGCGAACACTGAAGCTTTCTTT.

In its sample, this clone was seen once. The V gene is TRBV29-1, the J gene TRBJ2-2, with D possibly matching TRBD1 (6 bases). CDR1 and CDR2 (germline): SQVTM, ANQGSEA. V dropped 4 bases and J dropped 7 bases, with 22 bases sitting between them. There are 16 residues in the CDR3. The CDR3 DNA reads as TGCAGCGTTGCTATTACGGGACATGGACGGGGCGGGGAGCTGTTTTTT. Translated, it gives CSVAITGHGRGGELFF.

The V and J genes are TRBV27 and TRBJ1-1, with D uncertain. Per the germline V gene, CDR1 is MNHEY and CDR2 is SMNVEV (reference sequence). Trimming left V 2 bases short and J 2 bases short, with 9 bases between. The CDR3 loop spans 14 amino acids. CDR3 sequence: CASSLGITNTEAFF. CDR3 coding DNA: TGTGCCAGCAGTTTAGGCATTACTAACACTGAAGCTTTCTTT.

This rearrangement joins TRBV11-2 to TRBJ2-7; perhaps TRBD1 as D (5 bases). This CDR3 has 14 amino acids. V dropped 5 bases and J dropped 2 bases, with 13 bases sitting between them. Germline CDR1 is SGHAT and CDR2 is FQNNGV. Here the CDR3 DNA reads TGTGCCAGCAGCCTCCAGGGCGGCCCCTACGAGCAGTACTTC. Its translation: CASSLQGGPYEQYF. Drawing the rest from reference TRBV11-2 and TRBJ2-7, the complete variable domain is EAGVAQSPRYKIIEKRQSVAFWCNPISGHATLYWYQQILGQGPKLLIQFQNNGVVDDSQLPKDRFSAERLKGVDSTLKIQPAKLEDSAVYLCASSLQGGPYEQYFGPGTRLTVT.

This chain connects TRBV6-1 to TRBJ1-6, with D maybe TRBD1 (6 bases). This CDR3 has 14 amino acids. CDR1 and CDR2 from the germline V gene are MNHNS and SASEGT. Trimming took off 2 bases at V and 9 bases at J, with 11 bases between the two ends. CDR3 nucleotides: TGTGCCAGCAGTGAATGGGGGCTTAGTTCACCCCTCCACTTT. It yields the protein CASSEWGLSSPLHF.

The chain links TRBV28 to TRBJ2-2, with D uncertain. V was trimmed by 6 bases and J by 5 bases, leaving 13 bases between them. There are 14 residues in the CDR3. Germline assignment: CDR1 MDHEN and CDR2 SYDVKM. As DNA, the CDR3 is TGTGCCAGCAGAATAGGCCAGCCAACCGGGGAGCTGTTTTTT. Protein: CASRIGQPTGELFF.

CDR3 in DNA: TGTGCCAGCAGCGGAGTCTCTGGAAACACCATATATTTT. Protein sequence: CASSGVSGNTIYF. The rearrangement links TRBV2 to TRBJ1-3; unclear D gene. Germline V lookup: CDR1 SNHLY, CDR2 FYNNEI. This CDR3 has 13 amino acids. Deletions cut 6 bases from V and 0 bases from J, with 6 bases between.

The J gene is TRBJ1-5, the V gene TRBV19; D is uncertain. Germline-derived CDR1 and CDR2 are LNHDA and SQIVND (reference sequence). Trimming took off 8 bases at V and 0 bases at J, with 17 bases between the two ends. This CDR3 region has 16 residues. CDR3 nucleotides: TGTGCCAGTTCTACAACACTATCTATTAGCAATCAGCCCCAGCATTTT. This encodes CASSTTLSISNQPQHF.

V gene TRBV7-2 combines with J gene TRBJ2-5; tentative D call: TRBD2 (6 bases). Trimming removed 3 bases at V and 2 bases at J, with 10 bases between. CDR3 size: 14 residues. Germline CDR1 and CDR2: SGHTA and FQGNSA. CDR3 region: CASSFGGGQETQYF. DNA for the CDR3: TGTGCCAGCAGCTTCGGTGGGGGGCAAGAGACCCAGTACTTC.

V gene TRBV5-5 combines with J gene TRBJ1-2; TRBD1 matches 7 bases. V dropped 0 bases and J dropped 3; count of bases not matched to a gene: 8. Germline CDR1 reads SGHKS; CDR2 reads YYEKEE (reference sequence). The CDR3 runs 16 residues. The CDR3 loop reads CASSLAEGAPDYGYTF. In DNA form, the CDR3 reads TGTGCCAGCAGCTTGGCAGAGGGGGCGCCGGACTATGGCTACACCTTC.

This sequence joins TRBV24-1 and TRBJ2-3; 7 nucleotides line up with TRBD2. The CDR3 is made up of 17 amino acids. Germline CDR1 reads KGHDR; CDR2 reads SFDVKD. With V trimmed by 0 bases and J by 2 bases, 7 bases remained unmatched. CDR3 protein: CATSDLPASGYTDTQYF. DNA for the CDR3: TGTGCCACCAGTGATTTGCCGGCTAGCGGTTACACAGATACGCAGTATTTT.

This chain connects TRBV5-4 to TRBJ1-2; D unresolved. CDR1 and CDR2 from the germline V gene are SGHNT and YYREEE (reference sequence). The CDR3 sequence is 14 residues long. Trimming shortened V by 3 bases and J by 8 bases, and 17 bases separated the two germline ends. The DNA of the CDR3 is TGTGCCAGCAGCTCCGCTTCCAGTCCGGGCGGCTACACCTTC. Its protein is CASSSASSPGGYTF.

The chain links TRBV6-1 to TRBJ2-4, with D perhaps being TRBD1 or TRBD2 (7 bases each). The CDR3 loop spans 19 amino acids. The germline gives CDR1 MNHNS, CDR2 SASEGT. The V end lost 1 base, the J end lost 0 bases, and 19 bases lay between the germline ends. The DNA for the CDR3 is TGTGCCAGCAGTGAAGGGGGGGGGACAGTCTTACTAGCCAAAAACATTCAGTACTTC. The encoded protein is CASSEGGGTVLLAKNIQYF.

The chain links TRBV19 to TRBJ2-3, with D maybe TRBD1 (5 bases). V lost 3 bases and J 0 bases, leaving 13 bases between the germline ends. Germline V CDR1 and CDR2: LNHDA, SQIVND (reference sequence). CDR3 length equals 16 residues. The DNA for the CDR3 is TGTGCCAGTAGTATTTCAGGGTTCCCCAGCACAGATACGCAGTATTTT. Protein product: CASSISGFPSTDTQYF.

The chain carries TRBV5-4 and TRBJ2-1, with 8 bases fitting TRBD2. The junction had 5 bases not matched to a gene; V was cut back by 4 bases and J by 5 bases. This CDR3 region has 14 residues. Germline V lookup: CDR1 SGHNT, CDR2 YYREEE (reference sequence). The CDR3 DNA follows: TGTGCCAGCAGCGCGGGGGGCCATCACAATGAGCAGTTCTTC. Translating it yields CASSAGGHHNEQFF.

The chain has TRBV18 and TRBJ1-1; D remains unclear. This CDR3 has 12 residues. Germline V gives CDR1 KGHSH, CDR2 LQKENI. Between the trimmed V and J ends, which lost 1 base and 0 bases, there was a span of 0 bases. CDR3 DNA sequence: TGTGCCAGCTCACCACTGAACACTGAAGCTTTCTTT. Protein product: CASSPLNTEAFF.

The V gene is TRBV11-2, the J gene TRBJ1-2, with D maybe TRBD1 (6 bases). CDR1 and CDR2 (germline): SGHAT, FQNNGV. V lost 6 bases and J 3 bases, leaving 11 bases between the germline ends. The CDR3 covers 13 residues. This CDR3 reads CASSLGGDYGYTF. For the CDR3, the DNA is TGTGCCAGCAGTCTAGGGGGGGACTATGGCTACACCTTC.

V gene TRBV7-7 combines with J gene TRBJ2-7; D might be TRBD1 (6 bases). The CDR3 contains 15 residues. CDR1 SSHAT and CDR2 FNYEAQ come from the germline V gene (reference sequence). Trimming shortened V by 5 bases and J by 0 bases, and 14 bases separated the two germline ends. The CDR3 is CASSPGTLSSYEQYF. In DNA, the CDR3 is TGTGCCAGCAGCCCCGGGACACTATCCTCCTACGAGCAGTACTTC.